Below, 25 T cell receptor beta chains from the same sample are listed, as sequenced in a study of CD8 T cells in ankylosing spondylitis. Study conclusions and caveats: Ankylosing spondylitis blood seemed to carry a telltale TCR beta motif made of eight or nine highly homologous variants.

No antigen is known for these receptors. TCRdb analysed the 5' RACE reads with MiXCR anew, one entry per CDR3 protein. The sample holds 450,000 to 550,000 distinct CDR3 sequences, about 5.7% seen once. The sample taken for sequencing was blood, either unsorted or a sorted T cell fraction (not recorded which). All receptors derive from a male donor with ankylosing spondylitis.

Many counts were recorded for this clonotype. The V and J genes are TRBV5-5 and TRBJ2-3; D gene ambiguous. The V gene lost 1 base and the J gene lost 0 bases, with 9 bases spanning the gap. This CDR3 comprises 15 residues. Per the germline V gene, CDR1 is SGHKS and CDR2 is YYEKEE (reference sequence). CDR3 sequence: CASSLPPSSTDTQYF. CDR3 DNA sequence: TGTGCCAGCAGCTTGCCCCCCTCGAGCACAGATACGCAGTATTTT. The entire variable domain, with the rest obtained from reference TRBV5-5 and TRBJ2-3, is as follows: DAGVTQSPTHLIKTRGQQVTLRCSPISGHKSVSWYQQVLGQGPQFIFQYYEKEERGRGNFPDRFSARQFPNYSSELNVNALLLGDSALYLCASSLPPSSTDTQYFGPGTRLTVL.

This clonotype was counted ten times or more. This sequence joins TRBV7-9 and TRBJ1-2, with 10 positions matching TRBD1. Germline CDR1 reads SEHNR; CDR2 reads FQNEAQ (reference sequence). The CDR3 contains 14 residues. The junction had 6 bases not matched to a gene; V was cut back by 4 bases and J by 7 bases. CDR3 nucleotides: TGTGCCAGCAGCTCGACAGGGGGCTTTGGTGGCTACACCTTC. Its translation is CASSSTGGFGGYTF.

Many counts were recorded for this clonotype. V is TRBV4-1 and J is TRBJ1-5; a possible D gene is TRBD1 (6 bases). Deletions cut 4 bases from V and 2 bases from J, with 15 bases between. Per germline, CDR1 MGHRA and CDR2 YSYEKL. There are 16 residues in the CDR3. The CDR3 reads CASSPQPGAGNQPQHF. DNA of the CDR3: TGCGCCAGCAGCCCCCAGCCGGGGGCAGGCAATCAGCCCCAGCATTTT.

The rearrangement links TRBV7-6 to TRBJ2-7; TRBD2 agrees at 7 bases. This CDR3 comprises 12 residues. Germline CDR1 is SGHVS and CDR2 is FNYEAQ. V lost 5 bases, J lost 6 bases, and 4 bases stayed unmatched. The CDR3, as DNA: TGTGCCAGCAGCCTCACTAGCGCCGAGCAGTACTTC. Its translation is CASSLTSAEQYF.

This clonotype appeared many times. The chain employs TRBV20-1 and TRBJ2-5; a possible D gene is TRBD2 (7 bases). Germline CDR1 is DFQATT and CDR2 is SNEGSKA (reference sequence). The CDR3 is made up of 14 amino acids. V was trimmed by 2 bases and J by 5 bases, leaving 15 bases between them. The CDR3 nucleotides read TGCAGTGCTAGACGAGGGGGGGCAGTCGAGACCCAGTACTTC. Translated: CSARRGGAVETQYF.

The table lists this clonotype with many counts. J is TRBJ1-2 and V is TRBV7-9; no clear D. V lost 5 bases, J lost 6 bases, and 10 bases lay in between. The CDR3 covers 12 residues. Germline CDR1 reads SEHNR; CDR2 reads FQNEAQ (reference sequence). The CDR3 here is CASSPLVHGYTF. The CDR3 bases are TGTGCCAGCAGCCCGCTAGTCCATGGCTACACCTTC.

This clonotype was observed a handful of times. The chain has TRBV3-1 and TRBJ1-2; D unresolved. The V end lost 2 bases, the J end lost 2 bases, and 12 bases lay between the germline ends. CDR1 is LGHDT, CDR2 YNNKEL, per germline (reference sequence). CDR3 length: 15 amino acids. The CDR3 region has the DNA TGTGCCAGCAGCCAATCAGCAGGAGAAAACTATGGCTACACCTTC. This translates into CASSQSAGENYGYTF.

At least ten counts were recorded for this clonotype. The chain uses TRBV7-9 and TRBJ2-1, with D hard to call. V lost 8 bases, J lost 4 bases, and 21 bases lay in between. Germline lookup yields CDR1 SEHNR and CDR2 FQNEAQ (reference sequence). The CDR3 contains 16 residues. Written as DNA, the CDR3 is TGTGCCAGCCCGGCGGATTTAGAAGCCCAATACAATGAGCAGTTCTTC. The encoded protein is CASPADLEAQYNEQFF.

This clonotype was recorded at least ten times. The gene calls are TRBV4-3 and TRBJ2-3; no firm D call. V lost 8 bases and J 0 bases, leaving 12 bases between the germline ends. CDR3 length: 14 amino acids. Germline V CDR1 and CDR2: LGHNA, YSLEER. CDR3 DNA sequence: TGCGCCAGCTCGGACCCCGGTAGCACAGATACGCAGTATTTT. It yields the protein CASSDPGSTDTQYF.

This clonotype came up many times. The V and J genes are TRBV6-5 and TRBJ2-7; the D call may be TRBD1 or TRBD2 (5 bases each). CDR3 length equals 14 residues. The germline V gene encodes CDR1 MNHEY and CDR2 SVGAGI. Trimming left V 2 bases short and J 7 bases short, with 15 bases between. The CDR3 protein is CASSYVDKCGEQYF. In nucleotides, the CDR3 is TGTGCCAGCAGTTACGTGGACAAGTGCGGGGAGCAGTACTTC.

This clonotype came up many times. The J gene is TRBJ1-5, the V gene TRBV24-1, with D unresolved. CDR3 length: 12 amino acids. The ends were cut back, 5 bases at V and 2 bases at J, with 3 bases in the middle. CDR1 and CDR2 (germline): KGHDR, SFDVKD. The CDR3 DNA sequence: TGTGCCACCAGTGTCGGCAATCAGCCCCAGCATTTT. Its translation is CATSVGNQPQHF.

This clonotype appeared many times. This chain joins TRBV10-3 and TRBJ2-1; 7 positions match TRBD2. Germline CDR1 is ENHRY and CDR2 is SYGVKD. The CDR3 covers 15 residues. Trimming took 1 base from V and 9 from J; bases not matched to a gene: 9. The CDR3 here is CAISEWGGRGVEQFF. The CDR3 DNA follows: TGTGCCATCAGTGAGTGGGGCGGGAGAGGGGTTGAGCAGTTCTTC.

The rearrangement joins TRBV25-1 to TRBJ2-7; TRBD2 aligns across 8 bases. Trimming took 2 bases from V and 1 from J; bases not matched to a gene: 7. This CDR3 comprises 16 residues. In germline, CDR1 is MGHDK, CDR2 SYGVNS. DNA for the CDR3: TGTGCCAGCAGTGAACTAGCGGGCGACTTTTCCTACGAGCAGTACTTC. It is translated as CASSELAGDFSYEQYF.

This clonotype was seen ten or more times. The chain combines TRBV9 with TRBJ2-1, with D tentatively TRBD2 (6 bases). V shed 0 bases and J shed 15 bases, with 22 bases lying between them. CDR3 length: 15 residues. The germline CDR1 and CDR2 sequences are SGDLS and YYNGEE. CDR3 DNA: TGTGCCAGCAGCGTAGGGGCAGATGGGGGTAGCGGAAGGTTCTTC. This gives the protein CASSVGADGGSGRFF.

At least ten counts were recorded for this clonotype. The V and J genes are TRBV29-1 and TRBJ2-4; possible D gene TRBD2, 5 bases. The V and J ends lost 6 bases and 9 bases respectively, with 9 bases between them. Germline values: CDR1 SQVTM, CDR2 ANQGSEA. The CDR3 is 10 residues long. The CDR3 reads CSVGSGIQYF. In nucleotides, the CDR3 is TGCAGCGTGGGGAGTGGCATTCAGTACTTC. Full variable domain (outside the CDR3, taken from reference TRBV29-1 and TRBJ2-4): SAVISQKPSRDICQRGTSLTIQCQVDSQVTMMFWYRQQPGQSLTLIATANQGSEATYESGFVIDKFPISRPNLTFSTLTVSNMSPEDSSIYLCSVGSGIQYFGAGTRLSVL.

This clonotype was recorded at least ten times. This rearrangement joins TRBV5-1 to TRBJ1-1, with 9 bases aligning to TRBD1. Germline V gene lookup returns CDR1 SGHRS and CDR2 YFSETQ. The CDR3 covers 12 residues. V was clipped by 3 bases and J by 6 bases; unmatched bases: 0. CDR3 bases: TGCGCCAGCAGCTGGGACAGGGCTGAAGCTTTCTTT. Its protein is CASSWDRAEAFF.

This clonotype was picked up many times. This rearrangement joins TRBV29-1 to TRBJ2-1; TRBD1 agrees at 7 bases. The ends lost 6 bases at V and 5 bases at J; junction bases unmatched: 10. From germline, CDR1 is SQVTM and CDR2 ANQGSEA. This CDR3 has 14 amino acids. The chain's CDR3 is CSVSGRGSDNEQFF. The DNA of the CDR3 is TGCAGCGTAAGCGGCAGGGGGTCCGACAATGAGCAGTTCTTC.

This clonotype was recorded many times. The junction differs from germline at one of its ends, possibly a read error. V is TRBV7-7 and J is TRBJ1-5; no clear D gene. Germline-derived CDR1 and CDR2 are SSHAT and FNYEAQ (reference sequence). The CDR3 loop spans 13 amino acids. In DNA, the CDR3 is TGTGCTAGCAGCTTAGCGCCGGATCAGCCCCAGCATTTT. Translation: CASSLAPDQPQHF.

Ten or more counts support this clonotype. The rearrangement joins TRBV20-1 to TRBJ2-2; 7 bases map to TRBD1. This CDR3 contains 17 residues. Germline CDR1 reads DFQATT; CDR2 reads SNEGSKA (reference sequence). J gave up 3 bases and V 2 bases, and 12 bases lay outside the gene matches. CDR3 protein: CSARPRPRGWDTGELFF. DNA for the CDR3: TGCAGTGCTAGACCCCGTCCCAGGGGGTGGGACACCGGGGAGCTGTTTTTT.

This clonotype was detected ten times or more. The rearrangement joins TRBV7-2 to TRBJ2-3, with D possibly called TRBD1 or TRBD2 (6 bases each). The germline gives CDR1 SGHTA, CDR2 FQGNSA. This CDR3 is built from 17 residues. Trimming cost V 1 base and J 5 bases, with 19 bases left between them. The CDR3 DNA reads as TGTGCCAGCAGCTTAGGGAGAGGAGGGGGGTCGATAGATACGCAGTATTTT. It encodes CASSLGRGGGSIDTQYF. Complete variable domain (other parts from reference TRBV7-2 and TRBJ2-3): GAGVSQSPSNKVTEKGKDVELRCDPISGHTALYWYRQSLGQGLEFLIYFQGNSAPDKSGLPSDRFSAERTGGSVSTLTIQRTQQEDSAVYLCASSLGRGGGSIDTQYFGPGTRLTVL.

This clonotype was found many times. V and J are TRBV5-1 and TRBJ1-1, with no clear D. From germline, CDR1 is SGHRS and CDR2 YFSETQ. CDR3 length: 13 amino acids. V was clipped by 5 bases and J by 0 bases, with 8 bases between them. The CDR3 nucleotides read TGCGCCAGCAGGGAGGCCTTGAACACTGAAGCTTTCTTT. Its protein product is CASREALNTEAFF.

This clonotype was seen many times. This rearrangement joins TRBV15 to TRBJ2-1; D may be TRBD2 (5 bases). With 0 bases removed from V and 10 bases from J, the gap between germline ends came to 10 bases. The CDR3 runs 13 residues. Germline CDR1 and CDR2: LNHNV and YYDKDF (reference sequence). CDR3 coding DNA: TGTGCCACCAGCAGAGATCAGAGGGCCGAGCAGTTCTTC. It encodes CATSRDQRAEQFF.

This clonotype was recorded many times. The chain joins TRBV12-3 or TRBV12-4 to TRBJ2-5; TRBD2 agrees at 11 bases. Trimming removed 10 bases from V and 5 bases from J; junction bases left unmatched: 6. The CDR3 is 13 amino acids. CDR3 loop: CATRTSGYETQYF. The CDR3, as DNA: TGTGCCACCCGGACTAGCGGGTATGAGACCCAGTACTTC.

Many counts were recorded for this clonotype. The rearrangement joins TRBV4-2 to TRBJ1-3; 7 nucleotides line up with TRBD1. Losses at the gene ends were 0 bases for V and 4 bases for J; bases not matched to a gene: 6. CDR3 size: 16 residues. CDR1 LGHNA and CDR2 YNFKEQ come from the germline V gene. CDR3 loop: CASSQDEGAGGNTIYF. In nucleotides, the CDR3 is TGTGCCAGCAGCCAAGATGAGGGGGCGGGAGGAAACACCATATATTTT.

V gene TRBV2 combines with J gene TRBJ2-4; 7 bases align to TRBD2. This CDR3 region has 15 residues. The junction had 3 bases not matched to a gene; V was cut back by 4 bases and J by 0 bases. Germline CDR1 and CDR2: SNHLY and FYNNEI. The CDR3: CASSVGGVAKNIQYF. Written as DNA, the CDR3 is TGTGCCAGCAGTGTTGGGGGGGTAGCCAAAAACATTCAGTACTTC.